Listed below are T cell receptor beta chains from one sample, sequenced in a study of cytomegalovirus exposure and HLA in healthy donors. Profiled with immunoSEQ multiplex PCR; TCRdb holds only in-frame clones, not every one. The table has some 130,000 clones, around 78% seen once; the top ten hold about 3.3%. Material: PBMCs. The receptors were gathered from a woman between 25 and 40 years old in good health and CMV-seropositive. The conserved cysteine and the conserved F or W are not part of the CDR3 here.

ASSSSFSVYNSPLH	TRBV5-6	TRBJ1-6
ASSSDGNYGYT	TRBV5-1	TRBJ1-2
ASSPGTGPNQPQH	TRBV5-1	TRBJ1-5
ASSEARGNEKLF	TRBV2	TRBJ1-4
SSSPGQVGVSYNSPLH	TRBV7-9	TRBJ1-6
ASSGGDPQGRREKLF	TRBV10-1	TRBJ1-4
ASRFGLARGEQY	TRBV5-6	TRBJ2-7
AIKGTGPPYEQY	TRBV10-3	TRBJ2-7
ASSYSGPETQY	TRBV7-2	TRBJ2-5
ASSPPSRDRAYNEQF	TRBV7-9	TRBJ2-1
ASSGQEGYT	TRBV18	TRBJ1-2
ASSYSGQMNTEAF	TRBV28	TRBJ1-1
ASSADRGEKLF	TRBV5-4	TRBJ1-4
ASSQQGFTYNEQF	TRBV4-2	TRBJ2-1
SVDYPGQGSSGAQY	TRBV29-1	TRBJ2-3
ASSLGAGAGTGELF	TRBV5-4	TRBJ2-2
ASSYRDRLEGYT	TRBV6-5	TRBJ1-2
ASSYPRQGARVEAF	TRBV6-6	TRBJ1-1
ASSQFPSSED	TRBV7-9	TRBJ2-3
ASSAGQLGQYEQY	TRBV6-1	TRBJ2-7
ATKIDLRGSPLH	TRBV19	TRBJ1-6
ASSLRDSTYEQY	TRBV11-1	TRBJ2-7
ASSVASGQDGADTQY	TRBV9	TRBJ2-3
ASSVGVGTGVADTQY	TRBV9	TRBJ2-3
ASSPGLAGGTDTQY	TRBV7-2	TRBJ2-3
ASTRRGDTQY	TRBV19	TRBJ2-3
ATALSGDTQY	TRBV10-2	TRBJ2-3
ASRNGQVQGEQY	TRBV27	TRBJ2-7
ASRFRDRVRHEQF	TRBV6-1	TRBJ2-1
ASSHRLAKGEKLF	TRBV6-6	TRBJ1-4
ASSFGGSGTDTQY	TRBV5-5	TRBJ2-3
ASSLSWGGGTNYGYT	TRBV7-9	TRBJ1-2
ASSQEQGIFTNEQF	TRBV4-2	TRBJ2-1
ASSASGGLGETQY	TRBV7-3	TRBJ2-5
ASSLPGLSYEQY	TRBV4-3	TRBJ2-7
ASSLEFGGLAKNIQY	TRBV11-2	TRBJ2-4
ATSGPRDSPSPQF	TRBV15	TRBJ2-1
ASSQDQTSGDWGETQY	TRBV4-2	TRBJ2-5
ASSIGHDGGQPQH	TRBV19	TRBJ1-5
ASRNGQGSYGYT	TRBV28	TRBJ1-2
ASSPRSGTYNEQF	TRBV7-7	TRBJ2-1
AWDGQANQPQH	TRBV30	TRBJ1-5
ASSVALAGTTDTQY	TRBV6-1	TRBJ2-3
VTASTSGASNEQF	TRBV5-1	TRBJ2-1
ASSPGGGGQGADEQY	TRBV7-9	TRBJ2-7
ASSPREGTYNSPLH	TRBV5-1	TRBJ1-6
ASSLNRGTEAF	TRBV5-6	TRBJ1-1
ASSPPEGNEQF	TRBV18	TRBJ2-1
ASSVGHRGAGNQPQH	TRBV6-1	TRBJ1-5
AWGQGAGAF	TRBV30	TRBJ1-1
ASSQLSGGYT	TRBV4-2	TRBJ1-2
ASSSAGTGNQPQH	TRBV5-6	TRBJ1-5
ASSGDRDTEAF	TRBV6-1	TRBJ1-1
ASSFGRGVDTQY	TRBV28	TRBJ2-3
ASRPVSSYNEQF	TRBV7-9	TRBJ2-1
AIKRQGAKPGYTEAF	TRBV10-3	TRBJ1-1
ASSTSGTGVQETQY	TRBV7-2	TRBJ2-5